This TCR beta chain is from a study of T cell changes during pregnancy in multiple sclerosis. A note on this clone: Other DNA sequences in the sample encode the same CDR3.

Method: immunoSEQ multiplex PCR; TCRdb's copy keeps in-frame clones and lacks some. This sample has 130,000 or so clones; about 96% occur once, and the top ten carry 0.44%. This sample comprised peripheral blood, obtained after pregnancy. The sequence was collected from a female donor with multiple sclerosis, enrolled in a pregnancy study.

CDR3 region: CASSLGGNEQFF. DNA for the CDR3: TGTGCCAGCAGTCTAGGCGGCAATGAGCAGTTCTTC. This sequence joins TRBV27 and TRBJ2-1, with D hard to call. Germline CDR1 is MNHEY and CDR2 is SMNVEV (reference sequence). The CDR3 is 12 amino acids. V lost 5 bases, J lost 6 bases, and 8 bases lay in between.